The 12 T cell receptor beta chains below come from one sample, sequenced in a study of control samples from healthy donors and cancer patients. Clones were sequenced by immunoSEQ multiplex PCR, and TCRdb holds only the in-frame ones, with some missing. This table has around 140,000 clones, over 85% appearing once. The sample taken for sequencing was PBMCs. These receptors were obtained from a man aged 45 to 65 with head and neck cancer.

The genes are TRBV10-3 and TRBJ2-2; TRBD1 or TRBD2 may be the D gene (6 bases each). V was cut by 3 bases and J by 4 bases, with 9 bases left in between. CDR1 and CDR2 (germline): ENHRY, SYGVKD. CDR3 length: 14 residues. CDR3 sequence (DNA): TGTGCCATCAGTGAAGGGGGGTCCACCGGGGAGCTGTTTTTT. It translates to CAISEGGSTGELFF.

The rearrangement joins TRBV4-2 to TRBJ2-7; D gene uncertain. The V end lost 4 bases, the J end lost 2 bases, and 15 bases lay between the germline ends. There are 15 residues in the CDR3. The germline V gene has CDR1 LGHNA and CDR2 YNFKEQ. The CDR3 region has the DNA TGTGCCAGCAGCCTAAACGACGGGCCCACCTACGAGCAGTACTTC. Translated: CASSLNDGPTYEQYF.

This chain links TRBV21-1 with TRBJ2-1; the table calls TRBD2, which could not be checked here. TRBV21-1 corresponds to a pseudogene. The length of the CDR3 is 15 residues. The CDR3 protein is CASSLKRRFYNEQFF. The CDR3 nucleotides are TGTGCCAGCAGCCTTAAGAGGAGGTTCTACAATGAGCAGTTCTTC.

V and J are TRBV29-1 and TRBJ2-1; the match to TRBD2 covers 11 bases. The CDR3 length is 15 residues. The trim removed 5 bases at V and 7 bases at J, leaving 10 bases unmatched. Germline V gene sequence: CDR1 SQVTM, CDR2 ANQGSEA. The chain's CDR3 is CSVYRLAGRGNEQFF. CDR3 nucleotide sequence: TGCAGCGTTTACCGACTAGCGGGGCGCGGTAATGAGCAGTTCTTC.

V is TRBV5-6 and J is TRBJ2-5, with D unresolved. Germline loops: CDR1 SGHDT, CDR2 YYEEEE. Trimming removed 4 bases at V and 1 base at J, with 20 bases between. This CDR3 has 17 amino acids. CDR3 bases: TGTGCCAGCAGCCTATCTCTGGTCAAAAACATCCAAGAGACCCAGTACTTC. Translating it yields CASSLSLVKNIQETQYF.

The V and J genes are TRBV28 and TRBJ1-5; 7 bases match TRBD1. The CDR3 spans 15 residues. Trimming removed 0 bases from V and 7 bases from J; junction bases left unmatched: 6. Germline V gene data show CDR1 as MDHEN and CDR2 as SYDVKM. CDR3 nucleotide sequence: TGTGCCAGCAGTTTATGGAACAGGGGAGGACAGCCCCAGCATTTT. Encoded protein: CASSLWNRGGQPQHF.

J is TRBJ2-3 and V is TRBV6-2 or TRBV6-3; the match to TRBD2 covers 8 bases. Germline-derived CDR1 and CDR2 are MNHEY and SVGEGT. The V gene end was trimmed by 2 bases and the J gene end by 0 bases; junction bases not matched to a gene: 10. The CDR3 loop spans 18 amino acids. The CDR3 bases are TGTGCCAGCAGTTACATTGCGGGGGGTGCGGCGAGCACAGATACGCAGTATTTT. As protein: CASSYIAGGAASTDTQYF.

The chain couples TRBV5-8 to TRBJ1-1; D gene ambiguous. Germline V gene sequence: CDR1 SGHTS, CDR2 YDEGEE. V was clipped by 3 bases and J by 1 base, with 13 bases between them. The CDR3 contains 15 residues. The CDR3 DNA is TGTGCCAGCAGCTGGAGTCCTTCCGCGAACACTGAAGCTTTCTTT. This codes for CASSWSPSANTEAFF.

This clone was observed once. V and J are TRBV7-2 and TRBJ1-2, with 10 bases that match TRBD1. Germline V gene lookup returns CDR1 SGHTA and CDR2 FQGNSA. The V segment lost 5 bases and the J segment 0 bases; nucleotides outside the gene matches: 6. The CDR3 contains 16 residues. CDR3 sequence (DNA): TGTGCCAGCAGCAGGACAGGGGGGGCCTCTAACTATGGCTACACCTTC. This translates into CASSRTGGASNYGYTF. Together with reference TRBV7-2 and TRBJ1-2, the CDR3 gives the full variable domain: GAGVSQSPSNKVTEKGKDVELRCDPISGHTALYWYRQSLGQGLEFLIYFQGNSAPDKSGLPSDRFSAERTGGSVSTLTIQRTQQEDSAVYLCASSRTGGASNYGYTFGSGTRLTVV.

The CDR3 loop is CASTPTAINEKLFF. The DNA for the CDR3 is TGTGCCAGCACTCCGACTGCTATCAATGAAAAACTGTTTTTT. The chain uses TRBV7-9 and TRBJ1-4; D is ambiguous. Germline CDR1 reads SEHNR; CDR2 reads FQNEAQ (reference sequence). This CDR3 has 14 amino acids. V was clipped by 7 bases and J by 5 bases, with 14 bases between them. Using reference TRBV7-9 and TRBJ1-4 for the parts outside the CDR3, the full variable domain is DTGVSQNPRHKITKRGQNVTFRCDPISEHNRLYWYRQTLGQGPEFLTYFQNEAQLEKSRLLSDRFSAERPKGSFSTLEIQRTEQGDSAMYLCASTPTAINEKLFFGSGTQLSVL.

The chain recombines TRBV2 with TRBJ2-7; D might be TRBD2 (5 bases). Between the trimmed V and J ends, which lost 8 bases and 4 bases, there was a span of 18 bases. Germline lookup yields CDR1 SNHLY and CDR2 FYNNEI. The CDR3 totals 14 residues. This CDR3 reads CASVLAVWEYEQYF. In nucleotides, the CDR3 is TGTGCCAGCGTTTTGGCTGTTTGGGAGTACGAGCAGTACTTC.

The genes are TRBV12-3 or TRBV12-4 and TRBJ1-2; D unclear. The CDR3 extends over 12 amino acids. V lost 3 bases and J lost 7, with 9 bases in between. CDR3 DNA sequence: TGTGCCAGCAGTTTCTCTTCCGGTGGCTACACCTTC. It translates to CASSFSSGGYTF.